The 23 T cell receptor beta chains given below trace back to one sample, sequenced in a study of blood T cell repertoires in COVID-19. This table comes from immunoSEQ multiplex PCR, and its TCRdb copy is limited to in-frame clones, with some not included. The sample yields around 200,000 clones, 80% to 90% seen once. The sample was peripheral blood. Receptors were obtained from a man aged 35-49 years with active or convalescent COVID-19.

The rearrangement joins TRBV7-2 to TRBJ2-1, with 7 bases that match TRBD2. Germline loops: CDR1 SGHTA, CDR2 FQGNSA. V shed 5 bases, J shed 4 bases, and the junction held 11 bases outside the gene matches. The CDR3 runs to 16 residues. CDR3 DNA: TGTGCCAGCAGCCAAGCTAGTACGGGGGGTTACAATGAGCAGTTCTTC. Protein: CASSQASTGGYNEQFF. The full variable domain, completed using reference TRBV7-2 and TRBJ2-1, is GAGVSQSPSNKVTEKGKDVELRCDPISGHTALYWYRQSLGQGLEFLIYFQGNSAPDKSGLPSDRFSAERTGGSVSTLTIQRTQQEDSAVYLCASSQASTGGYNEQFFGPGTRLTVL.

Only a few counts were recorded for this clone. This rearrangement joins TRBV27 to TRBJ2-7; D is undetermined. The CDR3 runs 16 residues. Germline lookup yields CDR1 MNHEY and CDR2 SMNVEV (reference sequence). The V end lost 2 bases, the J end lost 3 bases, and 17 bases lay between the germline ends. CDR3 protein: CASSLNTASVVYEQYF. CDR3 bases: TGTGCCAGCAGTTTAAATACAGCTTCGGTTGTCTACGAGCAGTACTTC.

The chain links TRBV21-1 to TRBJ2-7; TRBD1, as called in the table, went unchecked against the DNA. TRBV21-1 represents a pseudogene. The CDR3 spans 15 residues. The CDR3 DNA sequence: TGTGCCAGCAGCAAACAAAGGGGGACAGGGGGCGAGCAGTACTTC. Amino acids: CASSKQRGTGGEQYF.

CDR3 DNA: TGTGCCAGCAGCTTTCGGGACAGATACACCGGGGAGCTGTTTTTT. Translating it yields CASSFRDRYTGELFF. This chain connects TRBV5-5 to TRBJ2-2; TRBD1 agrees at 7 bases. Unmatched junction bases numbered 4, after V lost 2 bases and J lost 3 bases. The germline V gene encodes CDR1 SGHKS and CDR2 YYEKEE (reference sequence). The CDR3 has 15 amino acids.

V gene TRBV10-3 combines with J gene TRBJ1-2; D gene unclear. Trimming removed 7 bases from V and 4 bases from J, with 10 bases in between. Germline CDR1 ENHRY, CDR2 SYGVKD. CDR3 size: 12 residues. DNA of the CDR3: TGTGCCATCACATCCCAGGCCTATGGCTACACCTTC. The encoded protein is CAITSQAYGYTF.

This clone was counted once. The chain combines TRBV30 with TRBJ2-3; D might be TRBD1 (6 bases). The CDR3 has 11 amino acids. Trimming pared 5 bases from V and 3 bases from J, leaving 6 bases between. Germline CDR1 GTSNPN, CDR2 SVGIG (reference sequence). The CDR3 protein is CAWDRTDTQYF. CDR3 DNA: TGTGCCTGGGACAGGACAGATACGCAGTATTTT.

DNA of the CDR3: TGTGCCAGCAGTCCCCTCGGCCAGGGGGCGCGTCAGCCCCAGCATTTT. Protein product: CASSPLGQGARQPQHF. V usage is TRBV28 and J usage is TRBJ1-5; TRBD1 aligns across 8 bases. Germline CDR1 reads MDHEN; CDR2 reads SYDVKM. After removal of 5 bases from V and 6 bases from J, the junction contained 12 bases not matched to a gene. The CDR3 runs to 16 residues. Full variable domain (missing parts from reference TRBV28 and TRBJ1-5): DVKVTQSSRYLVKRTGEKVFLECVQDMDHENMFWYRQDPGLGLRLIYFSYDVKMKEKGDIPEGYSVSREKKERFSLILESASTNQTSMYLCASSPLGQGARQPQHFGDGTRLSIL.

This clone was seen once. The J gene is TRBJ2-3, the V gene TRBV7-6; 8 bases are shared with TRBD2. Germline V gene lookup returns CDR1 SGHVS and CDR2 FNYEAQ. V trimming: 1 base; J trimming: 6 bases; junction bases outside the gene matches: 3. The CDR3 sequence is 14 residues long. The CDR3 region has the DNA TGTGCCAGCAGCTTAGAAGCGGGAGACGATACGCAGTATTTT. Its translation is CASSLEAGDDTQYF.

The chain links TRBV2 to TRBJ1-2; 7 nucleotides agree with TRBD1. This CDR3 region has 16 residues. CDR1 and CDR2 (germline): SNHLY, FYNNEI. V was clipped by 3 bases and J by 1 base; unmatched bases: 8. The CDR3 DNA follows: TGTGCCAGCAGTGATCCGTGGACAGGAAATAACTATGGCTACACCTTC. Its protein is CASSDPWTGNNYGYTF.

J is TRBJ2-1 and V is TRBV18, with D possibly TRBD1 on 5 matching bases. CDR3 size: 15 residues. Trimming shortened V by 4 bases and J by 6 bases, and 16 bases separated the two germline ends. Per the germline V gene, CDR1 is KGHSH and CDR2 is LQKENI. This CDR3 reads CASSLQEIGFNEQFF. The CDR3 DNA sequence: TGTGCCAGCTCACTACAGGAGATTGGCTTCAATGAGCAGTTCTTC.

The rearrangement joins TRBV2 to TRBJ2-1, with 12 bases aligning to TRBD2. Germline V CDR1 and CDR2: SNHLY, FYNNEI. Losses at the gene ends were 4 bases for V and 9 bases for J; bases not matched to a gene: 7. This CDR3 has 15 amino acids. CDR3 region: CASSVLAGGPGEQFF. The CDR3 DNA reads TGTGCCAGCAGTGTGCTAGCGGGAGGGCCGGGTGAGCAGTTCTTC.

This clone was observed a few times. The chain joins TRBV10-3 to TRBJ2-3; 14 bases agree with TRBD2. J was trimmed by 8 bases and V by 2 bases; bases with no gene match: 6. This CDR3 is built from 16 residues. CDR1 and CDR2 from the germline V gene are ENHRY and SYGVKD. CDR3 residues: CAISETGTSGRGTQYF. The CDR3 DNA is TGTGCCATCAGTGAGACCGGGACTAGCGGGAGAGGTACGCAGTATTTT.

The rearrangement joins TRBV5-4 to TRBJ2-5, with 9 bases that match TRBD2. Germline CDR1 reads SGHNT; CDR2 reads YYREEE (reference sequence). The CDR3 sequence is 14 residues long. The ends lost 7 bases at V and 5 bases at J; junction bases unmatched: 9. The chain's CDR3 is CASQAGGRAETQYF. For the CDR3, the DNA is TGTGCCAGCCAGGCGGGGGGGCGCGCGGAGACCCAGTACTTC.

The V call is TRBV30, the J call TRBJ2-1, with no clear D. The germline V and J ends were trimmed by 0 bases and 8 bases, with 8 bases remaining between them. CDR3 length: 12 residues. Germline CDR1 is GTSNPN and CDR2 is SVGIG (reference sequence). The DNA of the CDR3 is TGTGCCTGGAGTGTACGCCGGGATGAGCAGTTCTTC. The encoded protein is CAWSVRRDEQFF.

This chain links TRBV19 with TRBJ1-5; D unclear. V lost 5 bases to trimming and J lost 3 bases, with 8 bases between them. Looked up from germline, CDR1 is LNHDA and CDR2 is SQIVND (reference sequence). CDR3 size: 13 residues. Here the CDR3 DNA reads TGTGCCAGTAGTTGGGAGTCCAATCAGCCCCAGCATTTT. Protein: CASSWESNQPQHF. Full variable domain (outside the CDR3, taken from reference TRBV19 and TRBJ1-5): DGGITQSPKYLFRKEGQNVTLSCEQNLNHDAMYWYRQDPGQGLRLIYYSQIVNDFQKGDIAEGYSVSREKKESFPLTVTSAQKNPTAFYLCASSWESNQPQHFGDGTRLSIL.

The rearrangement links TRBV7-8 to TRBJ1-4; 7 bases agree with TRBD1. The germline V gene encodes CDR1 SGHVS and CDR2 FQNEAQ. Germline trimming cut 5 bases from V and 15 bases from J; bases unmatched to any gene: 18. This CDR3 has 15 amino acids. CDR3 bases: TGTGCCAGCAGCCAAAACGACAGGGCCCCAGAGAGATTGTTTTTT. Its protein is CASSQNDRAPERLFF.

This clone was detected once. V is TRBV10-1 and J is TRBJ2-3; 9 nucleotides match TRBD2. CDR1 WNHNN and CDR2 SYGVQD come from the germline V gene (reference sequence). The junction had 6 bases not matched to a gene; V was cut back by 6 bases and J by 5 bases. The CDR3 loop spans 14 amino acids. The chain's CDR3 is CASRGAGGRDTQYF. CDR3 DNA sequence: TGCGCCAGCAGGGGAGCGGGGGGAAGAGATACGCAGTATTTT.

The rearrangement joins TRBV18 to TRBJ1-1, with D maybe TRBD1 (5 bases). Per germline, CDR1 KGHSH and CDR2 LQKENI. The CDR3 is 13 amino acids. V was pared by 3 bases and J by 4 bases, with 9 bases between. The CDR3 sequence is CASSPADSTEAFF. The DNA of the CDR3 is TGTGCCAGCTCACCCGCCGACAGCACTGAAGCTTTCTTT.

V is TRBV11-3 and J is TRBJ1-1, with unresolved D. Per germline, CDR1 SGHNT and CDR2 YENEEA. Trimming took off 5 bases at V and 1 base at J, with 11 bases between the two ends. This CDR3 contains 14 residues. This CDR3 reads CASSQGVANTEAFF. In DNA form, the CDR3 reads TGTGCCAGCAGCCAAGGAGTTGCGAACACTGAAGCTTTCTTT. The complete variable domain, with remaining parts taken from reference TRBV11-3 and TRBJ1-1, reads EAGVVQSPRYKIIEKKQPVAFWCNPISGHNTLYWYLQNLGQGPELLIRYENEEAVDDSQLPKDRFSAERLKGVDSTLKIQPAELGDSAVYLCASSQGVANTEAFFGQGTRLTVV.

V usage is TRBV5-1 and J usage is TRBJ2-7; possible D gene TRBD1, 5 bases. CDR1 and CDR2 from the germline V gene are SGHRS and YFSETQ. V dropped 0 bases and J dropped 3 bases, with 13 bases sitting between them. The CDR3 is made up of 15 amino acids. CDR3 in DNA: TGCGCCAGCAGCTTGGGAAATACAGGCCACTACGAGCAGTACTTC. Protein product: CASSLGNTGHYEQYF.

The gene calls are TRBV15 and TRBJ2-5, with 10 positions matching TRBD1. The CDR3 is made up of 15 amino acids. CDR1 LNHNV and CDR2 YYDKDF come from the germline V gene (reference sequence). Trimming cost V 3 bases and J 4 bases; bases outside gene matches: 5. The CDR3 reads CATSSRTGGAETQYF. In DNA form, the CDR3 reads TGTGCCACCAGCAGCCGGACAGGGGGAGCAGAGACCCAGTACTTC.

V is TRBV10-3 and J is TRBJ2-6; 9 nucleotides line up with TRBD2. Per the germline V gene, CDR1 is ENHRY and CDR2 is SYGVKD. V lost 3 bases and J lost 1; bases outside the gene matches: 10. The CDR3 extends over 19 amino acids. The CDR3 spells CAISDLTSGKTSGANVLTF. DNA for the CDR3: TGTGCCATCAGTGATCTGACTAGCGGCAAGACATCTGGGGCCAACGTCCTGACTTTC.

V gene TRBV18 combines with J gene TRBJ1-1, with D maybe TRBD1 (6 bases). Germline V lookup: CDR1 KGHSH, CDR2 LQKENI. The CDR3 loop spans 15 amino acids. Trimming removed 2 bases at V and 2 bases at J, with 12 bases between. The CDR3: CASSPSTGLNTEAFF. CDR3 DNA sequence: TGTGCCAGCTCACCATCAACAGGGCTAAACACTGAAGCTTTCTTT.